This T cell receptor (beta chain) was retrieved from a study of blood T cell repertoires in COVID-19. Across the whole study: Acute and convalescent COVID-19 specimens originated in the United States, Italy and Spain. Nucleic acid was either cDNA or gDNA, and it came from T cells, B-cell-depleted T cells, or PBMCs.

Methods used by the authors: Estimates of nucleated cell counts were drawn from the amplification of reference gene primers. Profiled with immunoSEQ multiplex PCR; TCRdb holds only in-frame clones, not every one. V, J and clone size are those of that table, while D and trimming were read from the DNA. The sample includes some 280,000 clones, about 91% of them seen just once. Germline CDR1 is SGHTA and CDR2 is FQGNSA. V was clipped by 4 bases and J by 3 bases, with 16 bases between them. The CDR3 has 15 amino acids. This receptor was obtained from a woman in her sixties with acute or convalescent COVID-19. Sequencing was done on a sample of peripheral blood. The chain recombines TRBV7-2 with TRBJ2-7; tentatively, D is TRBD1 (6 bases). CDR3 residues: CASSSRRDTFYEQYF. The CDR3 nucleotides are TGTGCCAGCAGCTCCCGCCGGGACACCTTCTACGAGCAGTACTTC.